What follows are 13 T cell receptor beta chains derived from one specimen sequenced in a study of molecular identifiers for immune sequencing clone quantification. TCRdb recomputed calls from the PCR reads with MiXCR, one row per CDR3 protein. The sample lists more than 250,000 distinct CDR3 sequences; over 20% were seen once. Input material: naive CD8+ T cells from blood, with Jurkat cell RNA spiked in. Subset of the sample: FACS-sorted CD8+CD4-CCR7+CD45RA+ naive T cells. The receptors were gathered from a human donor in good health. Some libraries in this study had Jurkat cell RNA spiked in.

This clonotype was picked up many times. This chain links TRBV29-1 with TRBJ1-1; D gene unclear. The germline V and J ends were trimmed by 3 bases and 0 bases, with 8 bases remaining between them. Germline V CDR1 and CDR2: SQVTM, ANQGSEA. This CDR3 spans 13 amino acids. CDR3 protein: CSVDKQLNTEAFF. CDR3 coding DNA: TGCAGCGTTGATAAACAACTGAACACTGAAGCTTTCTTT.

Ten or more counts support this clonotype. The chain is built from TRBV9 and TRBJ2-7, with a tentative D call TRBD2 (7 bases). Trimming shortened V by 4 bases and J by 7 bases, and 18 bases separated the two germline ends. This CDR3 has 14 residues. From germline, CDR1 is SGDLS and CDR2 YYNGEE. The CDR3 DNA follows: TGTGCCAGCAGCCCGGTGGTGGGGGGGCTTGAGCAGTACTTC. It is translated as CASSPVVGGLEQYF.

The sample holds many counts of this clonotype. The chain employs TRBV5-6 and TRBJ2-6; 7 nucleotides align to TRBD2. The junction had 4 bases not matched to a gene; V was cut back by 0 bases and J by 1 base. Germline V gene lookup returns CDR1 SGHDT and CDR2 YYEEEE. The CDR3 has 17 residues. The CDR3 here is CASSLATGGSGANVLTF. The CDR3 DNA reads TGTGCCAGCAGCTTGGCCACGGGGGGTTCTGGGGCCAACGTCCTGACTTTC.

CDR3 sequence (DNA): TGTGCCAGCACCTCCCTATTCGGGCTAGCGGGAGCGGTCCACGAGCAGTACTTC. This encodes CASTSLFGLAGAVHEQYF. V usage is TRBV27 and J usage is TRBJ2-7, with 10 bases that match TRBD2. With V trimmed by 7 bases and J by 5 bases, 20 bases remained unmatched. This CDR3 contains 18 residues. From germline, CDR1 is MNHEY and CDR2 SMNVEV (reference sequence).

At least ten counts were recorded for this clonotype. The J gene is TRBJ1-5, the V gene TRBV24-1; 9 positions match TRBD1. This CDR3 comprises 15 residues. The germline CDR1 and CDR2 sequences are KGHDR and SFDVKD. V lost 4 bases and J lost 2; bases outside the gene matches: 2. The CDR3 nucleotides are TGTGCCACCAGTGACCGGACAGGGGGCAATCAGCCCCAGCATTTT. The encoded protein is CATSDRTGGNQPQHF.

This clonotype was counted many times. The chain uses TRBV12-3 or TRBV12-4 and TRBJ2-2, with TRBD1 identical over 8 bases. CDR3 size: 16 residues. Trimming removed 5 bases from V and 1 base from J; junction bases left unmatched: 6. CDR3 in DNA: TGTGCCAGCAGTCCTCCAGGGGGCCGGAACACCGGGGAGCTGTTTTTT. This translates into CASSPPGGRNTGELFF.

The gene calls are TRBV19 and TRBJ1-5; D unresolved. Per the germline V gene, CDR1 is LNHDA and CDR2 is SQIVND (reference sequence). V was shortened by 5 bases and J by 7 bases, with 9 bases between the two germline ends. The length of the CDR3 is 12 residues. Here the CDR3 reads CASSYGLQPQHF. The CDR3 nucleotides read TGTGCCAGTAGTTATGGACTACAGCCCCAGCATTTT.

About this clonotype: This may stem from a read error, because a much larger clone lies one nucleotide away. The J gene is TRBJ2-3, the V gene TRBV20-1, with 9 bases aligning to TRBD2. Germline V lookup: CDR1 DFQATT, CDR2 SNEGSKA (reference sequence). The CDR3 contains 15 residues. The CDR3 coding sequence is TGCAGTGCTAGACTAGCGGGACCTACGACAGGTACGCAGTATTTT. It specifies CSARLAGPTTGTQYF.

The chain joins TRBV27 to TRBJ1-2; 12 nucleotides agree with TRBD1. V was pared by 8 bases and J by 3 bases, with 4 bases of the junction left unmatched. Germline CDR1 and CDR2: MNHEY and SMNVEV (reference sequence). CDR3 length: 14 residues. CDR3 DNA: TGTGCCAGCTCCGGGACAGGGGGCGACTATGGCTACACCTTC. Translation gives CASSGTGGDYGYTF.

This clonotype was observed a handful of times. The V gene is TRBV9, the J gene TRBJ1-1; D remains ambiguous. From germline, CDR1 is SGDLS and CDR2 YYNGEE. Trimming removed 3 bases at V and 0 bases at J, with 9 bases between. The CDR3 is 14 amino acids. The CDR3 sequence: CASSDSTMNTEAFF. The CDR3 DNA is TGTGCCAGCAGCGACAGTACCATGAACACTGAAGCTTTCTTT.

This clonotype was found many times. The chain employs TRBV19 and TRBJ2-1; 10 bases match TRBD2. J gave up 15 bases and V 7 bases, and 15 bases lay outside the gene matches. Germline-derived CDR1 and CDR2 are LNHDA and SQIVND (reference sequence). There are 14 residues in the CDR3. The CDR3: CASTSSSGGFARFF. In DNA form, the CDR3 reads TGTGCCAGTACCTCTTCTAGCGGGGGTTTTGCTCGGTTCTTC.

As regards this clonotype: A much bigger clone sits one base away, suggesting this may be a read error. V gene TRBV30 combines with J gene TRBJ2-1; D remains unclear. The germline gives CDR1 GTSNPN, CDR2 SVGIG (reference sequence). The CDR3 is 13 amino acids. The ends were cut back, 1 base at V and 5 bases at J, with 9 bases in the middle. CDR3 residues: CAWSDGSNNEQFF. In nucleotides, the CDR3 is TGTGCCTGGAGTGACGGCAGTAACAATGAGCAGTTCTTC.

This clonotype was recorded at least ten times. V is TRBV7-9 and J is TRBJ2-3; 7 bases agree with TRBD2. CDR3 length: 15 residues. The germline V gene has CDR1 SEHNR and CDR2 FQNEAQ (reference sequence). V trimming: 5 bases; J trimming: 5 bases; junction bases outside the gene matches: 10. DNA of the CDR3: TGTGCCAGCAGCCCACCGCGGGGGTCTATAGATACGCAGTATTTT. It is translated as CASSPPRGSIDTQYF. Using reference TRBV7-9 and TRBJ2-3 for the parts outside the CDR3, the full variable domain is DTGVSQNPRHKITKRGQNVTFRCDPISEHNRLYWYRQTLGQGPEFLTYFQNEAQLEKSRLLSDRFSAERPKGSFSTLEIQRTEQGDSAMYLCASSPPRGSIDTQYFGPGTRLTVL.